These T cell receptor beta chains were read from a single sample in a study of shared clonotypes between healthy human individuals. Produced via immunoSEQ multiplex PCR; TCRdb's table is partial and in-frame only. Among roughly 2 million clones listed, over 85% were seen once. Sequencing was carried out using naive CD8+ T cells sorted from blood. The origin of the receptors is a man younger than 35 in good health. The conserved cysteine and the conserved F or W are not part of the CDR3 here. Fields, in order: V gene, J gene, CDR3 protein.

v_call: TRBV13; j_call: TRBJ1-1; cdr3_aa: ASSGGTHTEAF
v_call: TRBV4-3; j_call: TRBJ2-5; cdr3_aa: ASSQDVGRAETQY
v_call: TRBV6-5; j_call: TRBJ1-2; cdr3_aa: ASSPGIPRNYGYT
v_call: TRBV5-6; j_call: TRBJ2-2; cdr3_aa: ASSLGANTGELF
v_call: TRBV6-1; j_call: TRBJ2-3; cdr3_aa: ASSDLQSLQGTDTQY
v_call: TRBV28; j_call: TRBJ2-3; cdr3_aa: ASSLGVTQY
v_call: TRBV6-5; j_call: TRBJ2-7; cdr3_aa: ASSYYTGVEQY
v_call: TRBV5-6; j_call: TRBJ1-2; cdr3_aa: ASSLVGEGYT
v_call: TRBV28; j_call: TRBJ2-7; cdr3_aa: ASSFGTGFYEQY
v_call: TRBV27; j_call: TRBJ2-3; cdr3_aa: ASSSRLAGGLTDTQY
v_call: TRBV4-1; j_call: TRBJ2-3; cdr3_aa: ASSQVGISGGESTDTQY
v_call: TRBV5-6; j_call: TRBJ2-1; cdr3_aa: ASIPLGSQREATGEQF
v_call: TRBV7-9; j_call: TRBJ1-6; cdr3_aa: ASSALGQENSPLH
v_call: TRBV6-1; j_call: TRBJ1-3; cdr3_aa: ASRNREPGNTIY
v_call: TRBV5-1; j_call: TRBJ1-2; cdr3_aa: ASSLSTNYGYT
v_call: TRBV5-4; j_call: TRBJ2-2; cdr3_aa: ASSSGTGRTGELF
v_call: TRBV27; j_call: TRBJ1-2; cdr3_aa: ASSSDSQYGYT
v_call: TRBV6-5; j_call: TRBJ2-1; cdr3_aa: ASSYPGQGDSNEQF
v_call: TRBV7-3; j_call: TRBJ2-1; cdr3_aa: ASSIDRGNEQF
v_call: TRBV4-1; j_call: TRBJ2-1; cdr3_aa: ASSTLAGTYNEQF
v_call: TRBV7-2; j_call: TRBJ2-7; cdr3_aa: ASSPSPTYEQY
v_call: TRBV4-1; j_call: TRBJ2-1; cdr3_aa: ASNAGSSGGGNEQF
v_call: TRBV30; j_call: TRBJ1-2; cdr3_aa: AWTPDRPYSYGYT
v_call: TRBV27; j_call: TRBJ2-1; cdr3_aa: ASSFAGTNEQF
v_call: TRBV27; j_call: TRBJ2-7; cdr3_aa: ASSMMPGGSYEQY
v_call: TRBV25-1; j_call: TRBJ2-7; cdr3_aa: ASSDSPFDSYEQY
v_call: TRBV7-2; j_call: TRBJ2-7; cdr3_aa: ASSSTGTEQY
v_call: TRBV21-1; j_call: TRBJ2-5; cdr3_aa: ASISGVRQETQY
v_call: TRBV7-8; j_call: TRBJ2-7; cdr3_aa: ASSLVAGGDYYYEQY
v_call: TRBV7-9; j_call: TRBJ2-2; cdr3_aa: ASSWSGTGELF
v_call: TRBV29-1; j_call: TRBJ2-1; cdr3_aa: SVAGTTYNEQF
v_call: TRBV7-6; j_call: TRBJ2-7; cdr3_aa: ASSLGAGPDEQY
v_call: TRBV5-1; j_call: TRBJ1-2; cdr3_aa: ASSLVAGANYGYT
v_call: TRBV27; j_call: TRBJ2-7; cdr3_aa: ASSSRGSEQY
v_call: TRBV27; j_call: TRBJ1-1; cdr3_aa: ASSLNRGGSEAF
v_call: TRBV7-9; j_call: TRBJ1-1; cdr3_aa: AGRENTEAF
v_call: TRBV2; j_call: TRBJ2-7; cdr3_aa: ASSEVLADTYEQY
v_call: TRBV4-1; j_call: TRBJ2-7; cdr3_aa: ASSQGSGSIYEQY
v_call: TRBV13; j_call: TRBJ2-1; cdr3_aa: ASSSTFDRPSYNEQF
v_call: TRBV4-1; j_call: TRBJ1-2; cdr3_aa: ASSLRTGIDGGYT
v_call: TRBV27; j_call: TRBJ2-1; cdr3_aa: ASSLLGTSGANEQF
v_call: TRBV6-5; j_call: TRBJ1-1; cdr3_aa: ASSWGQLNTEAF
v_call: TRBV5-4; j_call: TRBJ2-7; cdr3_aa: ASRGDDYEQY
v_call: TRBV13; j_call: TRBJ2-5; cdr3_aa: ASSSEDGWETQY
v_call: TRBV21-1; j_call: TRBJ1-1; cdr3_aa: ASILLGTVKAF
v_call: TRBV5-1; j_call: TRBJ2-7; cdr3_aa: ASSPFSGSYEQY
v_call: TRBV11-2; j_call: TRBJ2-7; cdr3_aa: ASSLDIEANYEQY
v_call: TRBV4-1; j_call: TRBJ1-2; cdr3_aa: ASSQEPGPYGYT
v_call: TRBV13; j_call: TRBJ1-1; cdr3_aa: ASSSLTYGQGASGTEAF